This T cell receptor (beta chain) derives from a study of cytomegalovirus exposure and HLA in healthy donors. General study findings and limits: Associated with cytomegalovirus, according to the listing, were around 160 TCR beta chains.

Germline values: CDR1 KGHSH, CDR2 LQKENI. Trimming left V 3 bases short and J 2 bases short, with 14 bases between. This CDR3 spans 15 amino acids. For this clone: Its specificity is not known.

Generated by immunoSEQ multiplex PCR, the TCRdb table keeps only in-frame clones and is missing some. The sample has approximately 170,000 clones; approximately 86% are singletons. Source material: PBMCs. The chain recombines TRBV18 with TRBJ2-7; D ambiguous. The receptor was isolated from a man aged 25-40 years in good health and CMV-seropositive. The DNA of the CDR3 is TGTGCCAGCTCACCTCAGAACAAACCCCCCTACGAGCAGTACTTC. It codes for CASSPQNKPPYEQYF.